Listed here are 19 T cell receptor beta chains from one sample, sequenced in a study of shared clonotypes between healthy human individuals. Produced via immunoSEQ multiplex PCR; TCRdb's table is partial and in-frame only. The sample holds over a million clones, 70% to 80% seen once. The sequenced sample consisted of memory CD4+ T cells from PBMCs. The subset: CD45RA-negative fraction. These receptor sequences come from a man aged 18 to 29 in good health. Some clones in this sample may be carry-over from other donors' samples.

This clone has more than one count but fewer than ten. This chain uses TRBV30 with TRBJ1-2; D is undetermined. Germline lookup yields CDR1 GTSNPN and CDR2 SVGIG (reference sequence). Trimming left V 1 base short and J 0 bases short, with 12 bases between. The CDR3 covers 15 residues. CDR3 in amino acids: CAWSEAAAANYGYTF. The CDR3 DNA is TGTGCCTGGAGTGAGGCAGCAGCAGCTAACTATGGCTACACCTTC. Looking up the rest from reference TRBV30 and TRBJ1-2 gives the full variable domain: SQTIHQWPATLVQPVGSPLSLECTVEGTSNPNLYWYRQAAGRGLQLLFYSVGIGQISSEVPQNLSASRPQDRQFILSSKKLLLSDSGFYLCAWSEAAAANYGYTFGSGTRLTVV.

The gene calls are TRBV4-3 and TRBJ2-2; 7 bases align to TRBD1. CDR3 length equals 14 residues. CDR1 is LGHNA and CDR2 is YSLEER in the germline V gene. V lost 10 bases to trimming and J lost 0 bases; unmatched junction nucleotides: 5. The CDR3 region has the DNA TGCGCCACGGGACAGAACCCGAACACCGGGGAGCTGTTTTTT. Encoded protein: CATGQNPNTGELFF.

The V and J genes are TRBV6-5 and TRBJ2-7; D possibly corresponds to TRBD1 (6 bases). V was clipped by 11 bases and J by 4 bases, with 15 bases between them. The CDR3 totals 12 residues. In germline, CDR1 is MNHEY, CDR2 SVGAGI. Written as DNA, the CDR3 is TGTGCCGTTCGGTTGGGGGCGTACGAGCAGTACTTC. As protein: CAVRLGAYEQYF.

The chain has TRBV7-9 and TRBJ2-5, with D perhaps matching TRBD1 or TRBD2 (5 bases each). Germline loops: CDR1 SEHNR, CDR2 FQNEAQ (reference sequence). The CDR3 loop spans 15 amino acids. The ends were cut back, 5 bases at V and 2 bases at J, with 15 bases in the middle. In DNA form, the CDR3 reads TGTGCCAGCAGCCCCAGAGGTGGGGGACAAGAGACCCAGTACTTC. Translating gives CASSPRGGGQETQYF.

In its sample, this clone was seen a few times. V and J are TRBV30 and TRBJ1-5, with D perhaps matching TRBD1 (6 bases). V lost 3 bases, J lost 4 bases, and 16 bases lay in between. This CDR3 has 15 amino acids. The germline CDR1 and CDR2 sequences are GTSNPN and SVGIG (reference sequence). The CDR3: CAWRQQGSRNQPQHF. Written as DNA, the CDR3 is TGTGCCTGGAGGCAACAGGGTTCTCGGAATCAGCCCCAGCATTTT.

About this clone itself: Other DNA variants within this sample encode the same CDR3. The chain combines TRBV18 with TRBJ1-1; no clear D gene. Germline CDR1 and CDR2: KGHSH and LQKENI. This CDR3 spans 12 amino acids. Trimming took 2 bases from V and 5 from J, leaving 6 bases between them. The CDR3 reads CASSPRRTEAFF. The DNA of the CDR3 is TGTGCCAGCTCACCAAGGAGGACTGAAGCTTTCTTT.

The gene calls are TRBV30 and TRBJ1-3; D is unresolved. The V end was cut by 5 bases, the J end by 0 bases, with 8 bases between. The CDR3 length is 13 residues. Per the germline V gene, CDR1 is GTSNPN and CDR2 is SVGIG (reference sequence). The CDR3: CAWEARSGNTIYF. CDR3 coding DNA: TGTGCCTGGGAAGCCCGCTCTGGAAACACCATATATTTT.

The V call is TRBV5-1, the J call TRBJ2-7; no clear D gene. The CDR3 sequence is 14 residues long. CDR1 and CDR2 from the germline V gene are SGHRS and YFSETQ. Deletions cut 1 base from V and 5 bases from J, with 13 bases between. The DNA for the CDR3 is TGCGCCAGCAGCTTGTTAGGGAATACCAACGAGCAGTACTTC. Its translation is CASSLLGNTNEQYF.

This rearrangement joins TRBV5-1 to TRBJ2-6, with a tentative D call TRBD1 (5 bases). This CDR3 is 17 amino acids long. V dropped 4 bases and J dropped 4 bases, with 18 bases sitting between them. Germline CDR1 reads SGHRS; CDR2 reads YFSETQ. In nucleotides, the CDR3 is TGCGCCAGCAGCCTGTCAACCCAGGGTTCAGGGGCCAACGTCCTGACTTTC. Translating gives CASSLSTQGSGANVLTF. Filled out from reference TRBV5-1 and TRBJ2-6, the complete variable domain reads KAGVTQTPRYLIKTRGQQVTLSCSPISGHRSVSWYQQTPGQGLQFLFEYFSETQRNKGNFPGRFSGRQFSNSRSEMNVSTLELGDSALYLCASSLSTQGSGANVLTFGAGSRLTVL.

The CDR3 loop reads CASSPRTGARNTEAFF. For the CDR3, the DNA is TGTGCCAGCAGCCCCCGGACAGGGGCCAGGAACACTGAAGCTTTCTTT. The chain joins TRBV9 to TRBJ1-1; 9 nucleotides align to TRBD1. Unmatched junction bases numbered 8, after V lost 4 bases and J lost 1 base. The CDR3 has 16 amino acids. The germline V gene encodes CDR1 SGDLS and CDR2 YYNGEE.

This chain connects TRBV7-2 to TRBJ2-3, with TRBD2 matching over 8 bases. The CDR3 has 15 residues. The J segment lost 1 base and the V segment lost 0 bases, leaving 0 bases of the junction unmatched. From germline, CDR1 is SGHTA and CDR2 FQGNSA. This chain's CDR3 is CASSLASGGTDTQYF. CDR3 DNA: TGTGCCAGCAGCTTAGCTAGCGGGGGCACAGATACGCAGTATTTT. The variable domain in full, completed from reference TRBV7-2 and TRBJ2-3, reads GAGVSQSPSNKVTEKGKDVELRCDPISGHTALYWYRQSLGQGLEFLIYFQGNSAPDKSGLPSDRFSAERTGGSVSTLTIQRTQQEDSAVYLCASSLASGGTDTQYFGPGTRLTVL.

V is TRBV6-6 and J is TRBJ2-5, with 7 bases identical to TRBD2. This CDR3 is 13 amino acids long. Trimming cost V 6 bases and J 2 bases; bases outside gene matches: 3. Germline V CDR1 and CDR2: MNHNY, SVGAGI (reference sequence). The CDR3: CASSMGGQETQYF. The CDR3 DNA follows: TGTGCCAGCAGCATGGGAGGGCAAGAGACCCAGTACTTC.

The J gene is TRBJ2-2, the V gene TRBV7-3; TRBD2 agrees at 9 bases. J gave up 6 bases and V 5 bases, and 10 bases lay outside the gene matches. The CDR3 is 16 residues long. Germline V gives CDR1 SGHTA, CDR2 FQGTGA. The CDR3 loop reads CASSPSGRSSPGELFF. The CDR3, as DNA: TGTGCCAGCAGCCCCAGCGGGAGGAGCTCCCCCGGGGAGCTGTTTTTT. The entire variable domain, with the rest obtained from reference TRBV7-3 and TRBJ2-2, is as follows: GAGVSQTPSNKVTEKGKYVELRCDPISGHTALYWYRQSLGQGPEFLIYFQGTGAADDSGLPNDRFFAVRPEGSVSTLKIQRTERGDSAVYLCASSPSGRSSPGELFFGEGSRLTVL.

J is TRBJ2-2 and V is TRBV5-1, with D hard to call. CDR1 is SGHRS and CDR2 is YFSETQ in the germline V gene. Trimming removed 5 bases at V and 3 bases at J, with 17 bases between. The CDR3 length is 16 residues. The CDR3 is CASRVDPGVYTGELFF. CDR3 bases: TGCGCCAGCAGAGTGGACCCGGGTGTTTACACCGGGGAGCTGTTTTTT.

V usage is TRBV4-1 and J usage is TRBJ2-1, with TRBD1 matching over 8 bases. This CDR3 region has 14 residues. CDR1 is MGHRA, CDR2 YSYEKL, per germline. V gave up 1 base and J gave up 11 bases; unmatched junction bases: 7. The CDR3 region is CASSQATGVEKQFF. CDR3 nucleotides: TGCGCCAGCAGCCAAGCGACAGGGGTGGAAAAGCAGTTCTTC.

About this clone: Other DNA sequences from this sample encode an identical CDR3 as well. The chain is built from TRBV5-1 and TRBJ2-3; TRBD2 matches 11 bases. Per the germline V gene, CDR1 is SGHRS and CDR2 is YFSETQ. The trim removed 3 bases at V and 0 bases at J, leaving 3 bases unmatched. The CDR3 is 16 residues long. For the CDR3, the DNA is TGCGCCAGCAGCTACATAGCGGGAGGGAGCACAGATACGCAGTATTTT. It codes for CASSYIAGGSTDTQYF.

The chain recombines TRBV7-3 with TRBJ2-6; D may be TRBD1 (6 bases). There are 18 residues in the CDR3. Trimming shortened V by 1 base and J by 1 base, and 14 bases separated the two germline ends. The germline gives CDR1 SGHTA, CDR2 FQGTGA. The CDR3 sequence: CASSLSSGTSSGANVLTF. The CDR3 bases are TGTGCCAGCAGCTTAAGCTCTGGGACATCTTCTGGGGCCAACGTCCTGACTTTC.

CDR3 in DNA: TGTGCCACCAGCAGGGCGAAAACCGGGACAGCCATTTATAGCAATCAGCCCCAGCATTTT. It is translated as CATSRAKTGTAIYSNQPQHF. The chain recombines TRBV15 with TRBJ1-5; 7 bases are a match to TRBD1. This CDR3 is built from 20 residues. Germline CDR1 reads LNHNV; CDR2 reads YYDKDF (reference sequence). After removal of 3 bases from V and 0 bases from J, the junction contained 17 bases not matched to a gene.

On this clone itself: This may be a read error, as it is one base from a much larger clone. This chain uses TRBV27 with TRBJ2-5, with a tentative D call TRBD1 (6 bases). The CDR3 covers 13 residues. Trimming shortened V by 4 bases and J by 3 bases, and 9 bases separated the two germline ends. Looked up from germline, CDR1 is MNHEY and CDR2 is SMNVEV (reference sequence). The CDR3 coding sequence is TGTGCCAGCAGTTCGACAGGAGAAGAGACCCAGTACTTC. This sequence encodes CASSSTGEETQYF.